This T cell receptor (beta chain) was identified during a study of regulatory dendritic cells for organ transplantation (dated by TCRdb to about 2017). For the wider study: Monocytes were cultured with vitamin D3 on days 0 and 4 and with IL-10 on day 4 to generate regulatory dendritic cells. On day 6, LPS was added to the DC cultures to test how the DCs responded to a strong maturation-inducing agent. Sorted naive and memory CD4+ and CD8+ T cells had their TCRbeta repertoires sequenced both before and after allostimulation with either regulatory or mature dendritic cells.

Its CDR3 holds 13 amino acids, cysteine through phenylalanine. The entry retains the CDR3 DNA only, 39 bases that are in frame from base 1. CDR1 and CDR2 are read off the germline V gene as SGHTA and FQGTGA. At the junction V is shortened by 5 bases and J by 5 bases; bases outside the gene matches: 4. Multiplexed two-step PCR with Vbeta-specific forward primers and Jbeta-specific reverse primers was used to amplify TCRbeta CDR3 regions. Through the immunoSEQ service, the TCRbeta libraries were run on an Illumina instrument for sequencing. Under the source paper's analysis protocol: IMGT annotation was used to assign V, D and J genes, and synthetic CDR3 analogues were used to correct counts for multiplex PCR bias. Repertoire clonality was computed in the immunoSEQ Analyzer as one minus normalized Shannon entropy. Whether a clone counted as expanded was decided by Fisher's exact test with Benjamini-Hochberg false discovery rate control and a two-tailed cutoff of P<0.01. Here the immuneACCESS table is served through TCRdb, limited to in-frame sequences with V and J called. Missing clones are a known gap in these copies; in checked studies unresolved V genes cover under half, and the rest lacks a known reason. The V and J calls and the clone size are those of that table, but D and trimming were determined from the DNA. The sample table holds 20,000 or so clones, of which 85% were seen once. Roughly 0.26% of the sample is in the top ten clones.

As concerns this clone: This clone's antigen is unknown. No base quality values were provided; no much bigger clone lies one nucleotide off.

Broad study findings and their caveats: Only a couple of subjects were sequenced, and considerable between-individual heterogeneity in the alloreactive memory CD8+ T cell pool was noted by the authors. The repertoires of naive CD4+ and CD8+ T cells were highly diverse, while memory cell repertoires were less diverse, with memory CD8+ cells being the most oligoclonal. Allostimulation expanded memory CD8+ clones in both subjects, but regulatory dendritic cells appeared to induce more limited expansion than mature dendritic cells. Of the resting subsets, memory CD8+ T cells had the largest number of alloreactive TCR clonotypes.

Sorted T cell subsets were CFSE-labeled and co-cultured for roughly 5 days with allogeneic regulatory or mature dendritic cells at a 1:10 DC:T ratio. FACS was used to sort CD4+ or CD8+ cells into naive T cells, defined as CD45RA+, and memory T cells, defined as CD45RO+. The T cells used for TCR sequencing were obtained from a couple of healthy control subjects. The Qiagen DNeasy Blood & Tissue Kit was used to extract genomic DNA. Input material: naive CD4+ T cells from blood cultured with dendritic cells. The cell subset or site label, read with the paper, signifies: CD45RA+ naive T cells. This receptor was obtained from a human donor in good health. The V and J genes are TRBV7-3 and TRBJ2-5; 8 middle bases align to TRBD1. In nucleotides, the sequence is TGTGCCAGCAGCCCGGACAGGGATGAGACCCAGTACTTC. This is translated as CASSPDRDETQYF.